This passage covers 10 T cell receptor beta chains from one sample sequenced in a study of human T cells and chemical hapten exposure. Each CDR3 protein gets one entry after TCRdb re-called the RACE reads with MiXCR. Of fewer than 500,000 distinct CDR3 sequences in the sample, 4% to 5.5% are singletons; the top ten hold under 3%. Time point: patch test 1, 2 weeks after DPC sensitization. The treatment was: therapeutic diphenylcyclopropenone sensitization with weekly scalp DPC. Source: whole blood, taken in connection with sensitization to the hapten diphenylcyclopropenone (DPC). These receptor sequences come from a woman between 45 and 60 years old with alopecia areata. Some clones in this sample may be carry-over from other donors' samples.

In this sample, this clonotype turned up many times. The chain combines TRBV14 with TRBJ2-7; D may be TRBD1 or TRBD2 (6 bases each). CDR1 and CDR2 (germline): SGHDN, FVKESK. Trimming cost V 5 bases and J 5 bases, with 19 bases left between them. There are 15 residues in the CDR3. CDR3 in amino acids: CASSGGGGKLDEQYF. Written as DNA, the CDR3 is TGTGCCAGCAGCGGAGGAGGGGGGAAATTAGACGAGCAGTACTTC.

This clonotype was recorded many times. The V call is TRBV6-6, the J call TRBJ1-6, with 9 positions matching TRBD1. This CDR3 has 15 residues. Germline lookup yields CDR1 MNHNY and CDR2 SVGAGI (reference sequence). Trimming cost V 4 bases and J 10 bases; bases outside gene matches: 8. This CDR3 reads CASSSSGQGRSPLHF. The CDR3 bases are TGTGCCAGCAGTTCCTCAGGACAGGGGAGATCACCCCTCCACTTT.

At least ten counts were recorded for this clonotype. The V and J genes are TRBV10-3 and TRBJ2-6, with 9 bases aligning to TRBD1. The V and J ends lost 8 bases and 0 bases, in that order; junction bases with no gene match: 5. The germline V gene has CDR1 ENHRY and CDR2 SYGVKD. This CDR3 has 16 residues. CDR3 nucleotides: TGTGCCATCGGGCCGGGACAGGGCTCTGGGGCCAACGTCCTGACTTTC. Translated: CAIGPGQGSGANVLTF.

This clonotype showed up many times. This chain links TRBV5-5 with TRBJ2-5; D possibly corresponds to TRBD1 (5 bases). The V gene's germline CDR1 is SGHKS and CDR2 YYEKEE (reference sequence). Trimming took off 2 bases at V and 4 bases at J, with 9 bases between the two ends. The CDR3 runs 13 residues. The CDR3 loop reads CASSFLGRETQYF. Here the CDR3 DNA reads TGTGCCAGCAGCTTTCTGGGGCGAGAGACCCAGTACTTC.

The chain uses TRBV6-2 or TRBV6-3 and TRBJ2-7; D is undetermined. Germline assignment: CDR1 MNHEY and CDR2 SVGEGT. The CDR3 has 13 residues. Trimming cost V 6 bases and J 2 bases, with 11 bases left between them. The CDR3 spells CASSRVPTYEQYF. Here the CDR3 DNA reads TGTGCCAGCAGCCGTGTACCTACCTACGAGCAGTACTTC.

This clonotype was recorded at least ten times. The V gene is TRBV9, the J gene TRBJ2-3, with D perhaps assigned TRBD1 or TRBD2 (5 bases each). From germline, CDR1 is SGDLS and CDR2 YYNGEE. This CDR3 is 18 amino acids long. V shed 4 bases and J shed 0 bases, with 21 bases lying between them. CDR3 protein: CASSPPPGASRSTDTQYF. For the CDR3, the DNA is TGTGCCAGCAGCCCTCCTCCCGGGGCCTCCAGGAGCACAGATACGCAGTATTTT.

This clonotype was seen repeatedly, ten times or more. The rearrangement uses TRBV12-3 or TRBV12-4 and TRBJ1-5, with 7 bases matching TRBD1. V shed 3 bases, J shed 11 bases, and the junction held 10 bases outside the gene matches. This CDR3 is 14 amino acids long. Here the CDR3 DNA reads TGTGCCAGCAGTTTGGCGGGACAGACAGAATCCCAGCATTTT. Protein product: CASSLAGQTESQHF.

V usage is TRBV28 and J usage is TRBJ2-7; 14 positions agree with TRBD2. The CDR3 totals 16 residues. V shed 3 bases, J shed 5 bases, and the junction held 6 bases outside the gene matches. Germline V lookup: CDR1 MDHEN, CDR2 SYDVKM. The CDR3 sequence is CASSFGGLAGGHEQYF. CDR3 coding DNA: TGTGCCAGCAGTTTTGGAGGACTAGCGGGAGGCCACGAGCAGTACTTC. Full variable domain (remainder filled in from reference TRBV28 and TRBJ2-7): DVKVTQSSRYLVKRTGEKVFLECVQDMDHENMFWYRQDPGLGLRLIYFSYDVKMKEKGDIPEGYSVSREKKERFSLILESASTNQTSMYLCASSFGGLAGGHEQYFGPGTRLTVT.

The sample holds a few counts of this clonotype. The chain couples TRBV12-3 or TRBV12-4 to TRBJ2-2; unclear D gene. V lost 5 bases, J lost 5 bases, and 9 bases lay in between. The CDR3 covers 13 residues. CDR3 protein: CASSGILTGELFF. The CDR3 DNA follows: TGTGCCAGCAGTGGGATTCTTACCGGGGAGCTGTTTTTT.

Many counts were recorded for this clonotype. The chain is built from TRBV28 and TRBJ2-3; D is tentatively TRBD1 or TRBD2 (6 bases each). The V end lost 7 bases, the J end lost 5 bases, and 16 bases lay between the germline ends. The CDR3 covers 14 residues. The germline CDR1 and CDR2 sequences are MDHEN and SYDVKM. CDR3 sequence reads: CASKIGGAGDTQYF. In DNA, the CDR3 is TGTGCCAGCAAGATCGGGGGCGCTGGAGATACGCAGTATTTT.